The rows below give T cell receptor beta chains drawn from one sample of a study of CD8+CD57+ T cells in acquired aplastic anemia. TCRdb ran MiXCR on the reads and lists one entry per CDR3 protein. The data hold some 120,000 distinct CDR3 sequences, with 40% observed a single time. Sequencing was done on a sample of sorted CD4+, CD8+, or CD8+CD57+ T cells (not recorded which) from PBMCs. The receptors come from a human donor with aplastic anemia. Both conserved end residues are part of each CDR3. The D gene is left open where the match is weak. Clone size, where shown, is once, few, many, or a class for clones that have expanded.

J	V	D	size	CDR3	DNA
TRBJ2-7	TRBV11-3	TRBD1	many	CASSYGTAYEQYF	TGTGCCAGCAGCTACGGGACAGCCTACGAGCAGTACTTC
TRBJ2-1	TRBV10-3	.	many	CAINTGTHGAFNEQFF	TGTGCCATCAATACCGGGACACACGGCGCATTCAATGAGCAGTTCTTC
TRBJ1-2	TRBV28	TRBD1	.	CASSTGPHGYTF	TGTGCCAGCTCGACAGGGCCCCATGGCTACACCTTC
TRBJ1-6	TRBV27	.	many	CASSSSMAPLHF	TGTGCCAGCAGTTCATCGATGGCACCCCTCCACTTT
TRBJ1-2	TRBV7-2	.	few	CASSPSYGYTF	TGTGCCAGCAGCCCGAGCTATGGCTACACCTTC
TRBJ2-2	TRBV12-3/TRBV12-4	.	.	CASSSGRRASGELFF	TGTGCCAGCAGTTCAGGTCGGAGAGCGTCCGGGGAGCTGTTTTTT
TRBJ2-5	TRBV30	TRBD1	many	CAWSAGTGGRETQYF	TGTGCCTGGAGTGCCGGGACAGGGGGCCGGGAGACCCAGTACTTC
TRBJ1-2	TRBV15	.	.	CATSEPGENYGYTF	TGTGCCACCAGCGAACCAGGGGAGAACTATGGCTACACCTTC
TRBJ1-1	TRBV12-3/TRBV12-4	.	many	CASSLLANTEAFF	TGTGCCAGCAGTCTTCTCGCGAACACTGAAGCTTTCTTT
TRBJ1-6	TRBV29-1	TRBD1	once	CSVDGRGQNSPLHF	TGCAGCGTTGACGGGAGGGGGCAGAATTCACCCCTCCACTTT
TRBJ2-5	TRBV13	.	many	CASSSPRGETQYF	TGTGCCAGCAGCTCGCCTCGGGGAGAGACCCAGTACTTC
TRBJ2-5	TRBV7-9	TRBD1	many	CASPPVGQEQETQYF	TGTGCCAGCCCCCCGGTGGGACAGGAGCAAGAGACCCAGTACTTC
TRBJ2-3	TRBV4-1	TRBD2	.	CASSPRWGGNTDTQYF	TGCGCCAGCAGCCCTCGGTGGGGGGGAAACACAGATACGCAGTATTTT
TRBJ1-1	TRBV6-1	.	.	CASFSSTEAFF	TGTGCCAGCTTCTCGAGCACTGAAGCTTTCTTT
TRBJ1-3	TRBV9	.	.	CASSVESRGGGNTIYF	TGTGCCAGCAGCGTAGAATCCAGGGGAGGTGGAAACACCATATATTTT
TRBJ2-3	TRBV25-1	TRBD1	.	CASSLLGQGTDTQYF	TGTGCCAGCAGTCTCCTTGGACAGGGCACAGATACGCAGTATTTT
TRBJ2-1	TRBV10-3	.	.	CAISEWSNEQFF	TGTGCCATCAGTGAGTGGAGCAATGAGCAGTTCTTC
TRBJ2-3	TRBV7-2	.	many	CASSLPASDTQYF	TGTGCCAGCAGCTTACCGGCATCAGATACGCAGTATTTT
TRBJ1-2	TRBV27	.	few	CASSLYLAGNYGYTF	TGTGCCAGCAGTTTATACCTCGCAGGTAACTATGGCTACACCTTC
TRBJ2-1	TRBV10-3	.	.	CAISESGGGEQFF	TGTGCCATCAGTGAGTCCGGGGGCGGGGAGCAGTTCTTC
TRBJ1-1	TRBV5-1	.	.	CASSLGPENTEAFF	TGCGCCAGCAGCTTGGGCCCAGAGAACACTGAAGCTTTCTTT
TRBJ1-3	TRBV5-1	TRBD1	.	CASSSQQGTGNTIYF	TGCGCCAGCAGCTCGCAACAGGGGACTGGAAACACCATATATTTT
TRBJ2-7	TRBV7-2	.	.	CASSLGRTVTYEQYF	TGTGCCAGCAGCTTAGGCCGGACAGTTACCTACGAGCAGTACTTC
TRBJ1-4	TRBV7-2	.	many	CASSLTDLGGEKLFF	TGTGCCAGCAGCTTAACCGACCTAGGGGGTGAAAAACTGTTTTTT
TRBJ2-5	TRBV6-2/TRBV6-3	TRBD1	.	CASWDSRETQYF	TGTGCCAGCTGGGACAGCCGAGAGACCCAGTACTTC
TRBJ1-1	TRBV10-3	.	many	CAIGRQGFGTEAFF	TGTGCCATCGGACGGCAGGGTTTCGGCACTGAAGCTTTCTTT
TRBJ2-5	TRBV6-1	TRBD2	.	CASSGGSGGAGETQYF	TGTGCCAGCAGTGGGGGTAGCGGGGGGGCTGGGGAGACCCAGTACTTC
TRBJ2-3	TRBV24-1	TRBD1	.	CATSDPQGASGTDTQYF	TGTGCCACCAGTGACCCACAGGGGGCCAGTGGCACAGATACGCAGTATTTT
TRBJ1-4	TRBV11-1	.	.	CASSPHATNEKLSF	TGTGCCAGCAGCCCGCACGCAACTAATGAAAAACTGTCTTTT
TRBJ1-6	TRBV11-2	.	many	CASSLQGMLSYNSPLHF	TGTGCCAGCAGCTTACAGGGGATGTTGTCCTATAATTCACCCCTCCACTTT
TRBJ2-7	TRBV18	.	few	CASSPRRDNYEQYF	TGTGCCAGCTCACCCCGCCGGGACAACTACGAGCAGTACTTC
TRBJ2-6	TRBV19	TRBD1	many	CASSTGGWGANVLTF	TGTGCCAGTAGTACAGGGGGCTGGGGGGCCAACGTCCTGACTTTC